This T cell receptor beta chain was profiled in a study of Tregs in tolerant kidney transplant recipients. Broader study findings: This study did not directly address biological reproducibility. Expanding Tregs on activated donor B cells appeared to best identify donor-specific TCRbeta clones.

The protocol was immunoSEQ multiplex PCR, while the TCRdb copy is restricted to in-frame clones and leaves out a portion. The repertoire holds 50,000 to 65,000 clones, more than 75% seen once, with 3.5% to 4% in the top ten. Comments on this clone: Its matching antigen is unknown.

Germline CDR1 and CDR2: SGHRS and YFSETQ. The germline V and J ends were trimmed by 4 bases and 8 bases, with 22 bases remaining between them. The CDR3 contains 16 residues. The nonmyeloablative bone marrow transplants came from related graft donors, with transient mixed chimerism. Unstimulated Tregs (CD4+CD25+CD127-) and CD4+CD25- non-Tregs were sorted from PBMCs. The chain employs TRBV5-1 and TRBJ2-1, with a tentative D call TRBD2 (7 bases). Specimen: CD4+ T cells from blood (PBMCs), collected 6 months after the transplant. The clonotype comes from a human patient who received a combined kidney and bone marrow transplant. Some of the T cells might come from the graft donor. The CDR3 DNA reads TGCGCCAGCAGCCTCCAGGGGAGGGATGTATTGGATGAGCAGTTCTTC. Translating gives CASSLQGRDVLDEQFF.